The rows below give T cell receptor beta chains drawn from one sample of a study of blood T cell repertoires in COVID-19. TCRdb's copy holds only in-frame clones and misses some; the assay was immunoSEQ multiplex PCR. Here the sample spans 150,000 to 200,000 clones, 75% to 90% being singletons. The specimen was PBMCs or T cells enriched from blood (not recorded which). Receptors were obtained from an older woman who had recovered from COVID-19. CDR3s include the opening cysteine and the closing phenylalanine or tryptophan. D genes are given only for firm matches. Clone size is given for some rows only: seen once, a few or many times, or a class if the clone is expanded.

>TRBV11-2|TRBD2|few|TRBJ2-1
TGTGCCAGCAGCTTAGTCGTGGGGGGGTATTCCTACAATGAGCAGTTCTTC
CASSLVVGGYSYNEQFF
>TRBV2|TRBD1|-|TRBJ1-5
TGTGCCAGCAGACCCGGGACAGGGGAGACTCAGCCCCAGCATTTT
CASRPGTGETQPQHF
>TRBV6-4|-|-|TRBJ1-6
TGTGCCAGCAGTGGCCAAGCGGGGTCACCCCTCCACTTT
CASSGQAGSPLHF
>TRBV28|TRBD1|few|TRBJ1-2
TGTGCCAGCAGTTTATTCCGACAGGGGAACTACACCTTC
CASSLFRQGNYTF
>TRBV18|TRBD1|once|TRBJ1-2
TGTGCCAGCTCACTGCAGGGGGCGTATGGCTACACCTTC
CASSLQGAYGYTF
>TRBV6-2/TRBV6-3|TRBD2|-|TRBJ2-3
TGTGCCAGCAGCCAAGGGACTAGCGCCCTTGGGAATACGCAGTATTTT
CASSQGTSALGNTQYF
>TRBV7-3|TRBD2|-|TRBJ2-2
TGTGCCAGCAGCCCGCTAGCGGGAGCATACACCGGGGAGCTGTTTTTT
CASSPLAGAYTGELFF
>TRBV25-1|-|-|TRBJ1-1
TGTGCCAGCAGTGCTCAGGGAGGGGATGAAGCTTTCTTT
CASSAQGGDEAFF
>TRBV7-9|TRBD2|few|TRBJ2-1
TGTGCCAGCACCCCGAAGTTAACTAGCGGGGGCCGTACTTTCAATGAGCAGTTCTTC
CASTPKLTSGGRTFNEQFF
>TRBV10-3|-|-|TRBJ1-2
TGTGCCATCAGTGGGGGAGACAACTCCTATGGCTACACCTTC
CAISGGDNSYGYTF
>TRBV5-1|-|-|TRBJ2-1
TGCGCCAGCAGCTTGATCGACAATGAGCAGTTCTTC
CASSLIDNEQFF
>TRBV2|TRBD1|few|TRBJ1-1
TGTGCCAGCAGCGGACAGGTCCCGGGAGCTTTCTTT
CASSGQVPGAFF
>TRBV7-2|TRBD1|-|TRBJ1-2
TGTGCCAGCAGCGCGACAGGGGGCTATGGCTACACCTTC
CASSATGGYGYTF
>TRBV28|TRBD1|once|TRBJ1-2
TGTGCCAGCATCATAGGTCGCCCGGGACAGGGCTCCTATGGCTACACCTTC
CASIIGRPGQGSYGYTF
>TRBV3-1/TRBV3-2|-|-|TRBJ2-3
TGTGCCAGCAGCCAAGATCGGACAGATACGCAGTATTTT
CASSQDRTDTQYF
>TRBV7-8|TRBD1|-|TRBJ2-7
TGTGCCAGCAGACCCGGGACAGGGGGCTACGAGCAGTACTTC
CASRPGTGGYEQYF
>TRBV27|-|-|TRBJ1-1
TGTGCCAGCAGTTTACTCCCCGGATCGGGGACTGAAGCTTTCTTT
CASSLLPGSGTEAFF
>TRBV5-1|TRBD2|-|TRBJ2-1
TGCGCCAGCAGCAAAGGCTTAGCGGGAGGGCCGGGGGATGAGCAGTTCTTC
CASSKGLAGGPGDEQFF
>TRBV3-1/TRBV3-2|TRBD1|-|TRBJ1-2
TGTGCCAGCAGCCAAGAAGGGGGACAGACGGGCTACACCTTC
CASSQEGGQTGYTF
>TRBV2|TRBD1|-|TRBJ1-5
TGTGCCAGCAGTGGCCCGGACAGGAGCCAGCCCCAGCATTTT
CASSGPDRSQPQHF
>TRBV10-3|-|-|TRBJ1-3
TGTGCCATCAGCGCGTCGAGCTCTGGAAACACCATATATTTT
CAISASSSGNTIYF
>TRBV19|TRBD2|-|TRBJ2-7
TGTGCCAGTAGTATGTTTTCTAGCGGGGGATCCTACGAGCAGTACTTC
CASSMFSSGGSYEQYF
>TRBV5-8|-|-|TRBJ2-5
TGTGCCAGCAGCCCGGGGACTTTACTGATTGACCAAGAGACCCAGTACTTC
CASSPGTLLIDQETQYF
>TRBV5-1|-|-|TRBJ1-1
TGCGCCAGCAGCCCACTTTTATTTGCAGGGAACACTGAAGCTTTCTTT
CASSPLLFAGNTEAFF
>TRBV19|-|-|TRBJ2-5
TGTGCCAGTAGAAATACAGGGAGAGAGACCCAGTACTTC
CASRNTGRETQYF
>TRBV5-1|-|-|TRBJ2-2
TGCGCCAGCAGCGTTACAGTAGGAGGGAGAGGCGGCGGGGAGCTGTTTTTT
CASSVTVGGRGGGELFF
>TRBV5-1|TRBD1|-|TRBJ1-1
TGCGCCAGCAGCAGGGGACAGGGTAACACTGAAGCTTTCTTT
CASSRGQGNTEAFF
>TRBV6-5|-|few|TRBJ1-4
TGTGCCAGCAGTTACTGGGCAGGGGAAAAACTGTTTTTT
CASSYWAGEKLFF
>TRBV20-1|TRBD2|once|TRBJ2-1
TGCAGTGCTAGTGGACTAGCGGGAACCTACAATGAGCAGTTCTTC
CSASGLAGTYNEQFF
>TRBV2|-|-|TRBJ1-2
TGTGCCAGCAGTGGGGGGGGTAACTATGGCTACACCTTC
CASSGGGNYGYTF
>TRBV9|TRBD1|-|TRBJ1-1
TGTGCCAGCAGCTGGGGGACAGGGGGGAACACTGAAGCTTTCTTT
CASSWGTGGNTEAFF
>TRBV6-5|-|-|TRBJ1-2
TGTGCCAGCAGTTATGTGCTCAGGGATGGCTACACCTTC
CASSYVLRDGYTF
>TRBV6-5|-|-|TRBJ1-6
TGTGCCATCAGCCACGGTCGCAATTCACCCCTCCACTTT
CAISHGRNSPLHF
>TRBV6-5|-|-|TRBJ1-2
TGTGCCAGCAGTTTGGGTCTTGGACAAACTAACTATGGCTACACCTTC
CASSLGLGQTNYGYTF
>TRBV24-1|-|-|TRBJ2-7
TGTGCCACCATACACAGGTCCTCCTACGAGCAGTACTTC
CATIHRSSYEQYF
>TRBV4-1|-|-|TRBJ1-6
TGCGCCAGCAGCCAAGCTAAGCCAGGGTACAACTCACCCCTCCACTTT
CASSQAKPGYNSPLHF
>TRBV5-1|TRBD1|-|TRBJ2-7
TGCGCCAGCAGCCCACCCGGGACAGGAGGTACCGAGCAGTACTTC
CASSPPGTGGTEQYF
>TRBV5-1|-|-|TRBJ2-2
TGCGCCAGCAGCTTGGACGGGAGCGGCACCGGGGAGCTGTTTTTT
CASSLDGSGTGELFF
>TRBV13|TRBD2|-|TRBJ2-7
TGTGCCAGCAGCTTATCGGCTAGCGGGAGGCTTGAGCAGTACTTC
CASSLSASGRLEQYF
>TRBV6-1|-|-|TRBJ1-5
TGTGCCAGCAGTGAACTGACCTACTACAATCAGCCCCAGCATTTT
CASSELTYYNQPQHF
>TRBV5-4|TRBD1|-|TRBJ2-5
TGTGCCAGCAGCTGGACTCTCGGACAGGGCCTGCGGGAGACCCAGTACTTC
CASSWTLGQGLRETQYF
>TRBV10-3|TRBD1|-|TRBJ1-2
TGTGCCATCAGTCTCACAGGGGCGAGCTATGGCTACACCTTC
CAISLTGASYGYTF
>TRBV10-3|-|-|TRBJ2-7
TGTGCCATCAGTGGACGGGAGATCAATACGGCCGAGCAGTACTTC
CAISGREINTAEQYF
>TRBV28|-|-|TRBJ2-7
TGTGCCAGCAGTTCAGGGATCGACGAGCAGTACTTC
CASSSGIDEQYF
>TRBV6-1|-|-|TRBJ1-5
TGTGCCAGCAGTGATATTACGGTCGATCAGCCCCAGCATTTT
CASSDITVDQPQHF